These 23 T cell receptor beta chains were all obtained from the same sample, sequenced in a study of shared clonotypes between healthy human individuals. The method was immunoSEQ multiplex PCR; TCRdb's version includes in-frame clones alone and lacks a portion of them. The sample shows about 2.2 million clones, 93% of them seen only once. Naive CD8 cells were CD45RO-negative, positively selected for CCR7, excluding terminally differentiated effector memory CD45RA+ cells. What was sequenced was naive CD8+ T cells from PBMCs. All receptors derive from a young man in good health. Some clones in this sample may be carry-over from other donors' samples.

CDR3 nucleotides: TGTGCCAGCAGCAAAGCTTGTGGGGTAGCTAATGAAAAACTGTTTTTT. Amino acid sequence: CASSKACGVANEKLFF. The chain uses TRBV21-1 and TRBJ1-4. TRBV21-1 is designated a pseudogene. The length of the CDR3 is 16 residues.

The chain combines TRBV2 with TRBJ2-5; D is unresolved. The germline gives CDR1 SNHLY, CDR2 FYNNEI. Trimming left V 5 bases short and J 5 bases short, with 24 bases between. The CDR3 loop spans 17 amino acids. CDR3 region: CASSKIDWVIVEETQYF. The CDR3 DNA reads TGTGCCAGCAGTAAGATAGATTGGGTGATTGTTGAGGAGACCCAGTACTTC.

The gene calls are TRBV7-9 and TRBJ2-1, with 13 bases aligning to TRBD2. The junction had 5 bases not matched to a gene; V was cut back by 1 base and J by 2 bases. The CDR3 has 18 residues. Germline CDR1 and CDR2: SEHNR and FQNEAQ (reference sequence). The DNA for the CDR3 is TGTGCCAGCAGCTTAGGTACTAGCGGGAGGGGACCCTACAATGAGCAGTTCTTC. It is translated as CASSLGTSGRGPYNEQFF.

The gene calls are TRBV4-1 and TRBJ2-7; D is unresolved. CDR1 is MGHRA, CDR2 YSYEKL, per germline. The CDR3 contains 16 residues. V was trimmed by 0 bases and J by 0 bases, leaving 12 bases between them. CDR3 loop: CASSQDRHLSSYEQYF. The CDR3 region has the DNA TGCGCCAGCAGCCAAGATAGACACCTGAGCTCCTACGAGCAGTACTTC.

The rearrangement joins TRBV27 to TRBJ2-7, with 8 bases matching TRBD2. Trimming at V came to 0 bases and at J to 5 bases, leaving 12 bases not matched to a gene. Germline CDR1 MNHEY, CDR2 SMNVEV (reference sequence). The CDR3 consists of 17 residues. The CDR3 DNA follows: TGTGCCAGCAGTTTATCGGCCGGAAGCGGGAGTTTCCACGAGCAGTACTTC. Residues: CASSLSAGSGSFHEQYF.

This CDR3 is CASSLRGARTGELFF. The DNA for the CDR3 is TGTGCCAGCAGTCTGCGGGGGGCAAGGACCGGGGAGCTGTTTTTT. V usage is TRBV2 and J usage is TRBJ2-2; 8 bases line up with TRBD2. The CDR3 has 15 amino acids. CDR1 SNHLY and CDR2 FYNNEI come from the germline V gene. V dropped 5 bases and J dropped 5; count of bases not matched to a gene: 7.

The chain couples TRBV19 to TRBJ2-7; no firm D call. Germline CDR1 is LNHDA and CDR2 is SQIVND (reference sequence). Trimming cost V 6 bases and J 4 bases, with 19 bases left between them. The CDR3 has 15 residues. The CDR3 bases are TGTGCCAGTAGCCCAACCGGGTCCTCGATTTACGAGCAGTACTTC. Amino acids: CASSPTGSSIYEQYF.

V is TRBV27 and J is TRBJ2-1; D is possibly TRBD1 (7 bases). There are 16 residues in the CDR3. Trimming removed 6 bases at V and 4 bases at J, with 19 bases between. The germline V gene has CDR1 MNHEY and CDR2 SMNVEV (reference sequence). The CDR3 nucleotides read TGTGCCAGCAGCTACAGACAGGGACTTGCTTACAATGAGCAGTTCTTC. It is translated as CASSYRQGLAYNEQFF.

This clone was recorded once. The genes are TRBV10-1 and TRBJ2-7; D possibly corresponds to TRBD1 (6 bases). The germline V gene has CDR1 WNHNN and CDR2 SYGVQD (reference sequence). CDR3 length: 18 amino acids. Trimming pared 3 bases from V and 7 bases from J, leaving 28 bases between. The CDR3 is CASSDTKETGPKTGEQYF. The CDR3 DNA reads TGCGCCAGCAGTGATACCAAAGAAACAGGGCCGAAAACGGGGGAGCAGTACTTC.

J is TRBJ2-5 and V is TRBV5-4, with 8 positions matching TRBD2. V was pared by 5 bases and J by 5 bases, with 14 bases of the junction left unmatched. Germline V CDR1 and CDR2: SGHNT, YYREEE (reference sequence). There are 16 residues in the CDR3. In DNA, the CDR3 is TGTGCCAGCAGTCCGGGGGCTAGCGGGCCGCGGGAGACCCAGTACTTC. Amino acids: CASSPGASGPRETQYF. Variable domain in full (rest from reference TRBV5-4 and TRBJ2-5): ETGVTQSPTHLIKTRGQQVTLRCSSQSGHNTVSWYQQALGQGPQFIFQYYREEENGRGNFPPRFSGLQFPNYSSELNVNALELDDSALYLCASSPGASGPRETQYFGPGTRLLVL.

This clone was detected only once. CDR3 sequence: CASSAPPGLADSYEQYF. The DNA for the CDR3 is TGTGCCAGCAGCGCACCGCCGGGACTAGCGGACTCCTACGAGCAGTACTTC. The chain combines TRBV7-8 with TRBJ2-7, with 11 bases identical to TRBD2. V shed 5 bases, J shed 0 bases, and the junction held 9 bases outside the gene matches. Germline CDR1 SGHVS, CDR2 FQNEAQ. This CDR3 has 17 amino acids.

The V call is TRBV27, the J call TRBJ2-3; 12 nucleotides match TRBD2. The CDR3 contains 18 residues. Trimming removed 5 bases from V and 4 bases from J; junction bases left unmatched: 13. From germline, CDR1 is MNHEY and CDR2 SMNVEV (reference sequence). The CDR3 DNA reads TGTGCCAGCAGTGCCCTGGGCCCTAGCGGGAGGGCCGCAGATACGCAGTATTTT. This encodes CASSALGPSGRAADTQYF.

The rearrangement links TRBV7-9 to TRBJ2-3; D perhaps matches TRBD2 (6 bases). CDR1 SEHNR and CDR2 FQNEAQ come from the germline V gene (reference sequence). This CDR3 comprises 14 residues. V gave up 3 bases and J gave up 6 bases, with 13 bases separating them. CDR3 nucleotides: TGTGCCAGCAGCTTTTCGGGCGGAGGGGATACGCAGTATTTT. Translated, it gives CASSFSGGGDTQYF.

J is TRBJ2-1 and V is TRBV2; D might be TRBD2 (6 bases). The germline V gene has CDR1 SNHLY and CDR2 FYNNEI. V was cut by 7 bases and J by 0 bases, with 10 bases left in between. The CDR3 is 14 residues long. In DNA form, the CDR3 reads TGTGCCAGCAATTTCGGGAGCTCCTACAATGAGCAGTTCTTC. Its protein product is CASNFGSSYNEQFF.

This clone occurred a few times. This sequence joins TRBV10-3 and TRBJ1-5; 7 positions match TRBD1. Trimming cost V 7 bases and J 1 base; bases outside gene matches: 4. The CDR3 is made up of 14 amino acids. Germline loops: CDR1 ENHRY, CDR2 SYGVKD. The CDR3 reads CAITSDRSNQPQHF. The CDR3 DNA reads TGTGCCATCACTTCGGACAGGAGCAATCAGCCCCAGCATTTT.

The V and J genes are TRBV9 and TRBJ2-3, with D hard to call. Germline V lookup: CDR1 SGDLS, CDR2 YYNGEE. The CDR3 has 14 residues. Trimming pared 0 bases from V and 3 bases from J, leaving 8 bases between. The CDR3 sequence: CASSVGARTDTQYF. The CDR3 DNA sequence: TGTGCCAGCAGCGTAGGAGCTAGGACAGATACGCAGTATTTT.

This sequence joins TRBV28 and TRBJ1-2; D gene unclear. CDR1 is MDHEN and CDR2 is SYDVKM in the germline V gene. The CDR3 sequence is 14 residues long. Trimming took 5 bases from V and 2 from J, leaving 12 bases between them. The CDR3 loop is CASSPSAANYGYTF. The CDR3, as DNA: TGTGCCAGCAGTCCCTCGGCAGCCAACTATGGCTACACCTTC.

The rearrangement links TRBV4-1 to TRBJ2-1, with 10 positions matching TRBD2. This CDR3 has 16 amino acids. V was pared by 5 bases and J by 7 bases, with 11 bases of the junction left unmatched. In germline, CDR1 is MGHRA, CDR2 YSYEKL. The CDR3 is CASSLPGLASPNEQFF. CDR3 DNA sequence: TGCGCCAGCAGCTTGCCGGGACTAGCGTCCCCTAATGAGCAGTTCTTC.

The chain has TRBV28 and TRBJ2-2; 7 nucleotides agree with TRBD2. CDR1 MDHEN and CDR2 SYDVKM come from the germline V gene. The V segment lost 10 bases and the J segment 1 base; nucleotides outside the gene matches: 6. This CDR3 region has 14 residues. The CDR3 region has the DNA TGTGCCATCCGAGCGGGGTTGAACACCGGGGAGCTGTTTTTT. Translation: CAIRAGLNTGELFF.

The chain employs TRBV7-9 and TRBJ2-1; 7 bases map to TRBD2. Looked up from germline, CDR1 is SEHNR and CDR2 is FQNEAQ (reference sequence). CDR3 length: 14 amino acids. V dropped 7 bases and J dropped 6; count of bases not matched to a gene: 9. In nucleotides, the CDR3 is TGTGCCAGCAAGCCGCCTAGCGGAGTCAATGAGCAGTTCTTC. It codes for CASKPPSGVNEQFF.

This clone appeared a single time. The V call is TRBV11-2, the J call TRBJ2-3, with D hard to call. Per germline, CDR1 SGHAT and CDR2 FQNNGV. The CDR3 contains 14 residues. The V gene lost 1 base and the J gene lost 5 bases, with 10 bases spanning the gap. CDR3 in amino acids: CASSLVGRGDTQYF. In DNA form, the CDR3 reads TGTGCCAGCAGCTTAGTGGGTAGAGGAGATACGCAGTATTTT.

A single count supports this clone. CDR3 amino acids: CASSHPGNTIYF. CDR3 nucleotide sequence: TGCGCCAGCAGCCACCCCGGAAACACCATATATTTT. The chain employs TRBV4-1 and TRBJ1-3; D is uncertain. The germline CDR1 and CDR2 sequences are MGHRA and YSYEKL. Trimming pared 3 bases from V and 4 bases from J, leaving 4 bases between. This CDR3 comprises 12 residues.

The CDR3 coding sequence is TGTGCCAAAAACGCTGGGGCTAGCGGGGACACAGATACGCAGTATTTT. This translates into CAKNAGASGDTDTQYF. The rearrangement uses TRBV2 and TRBJ2-3, with TRBD2 matching over 9 bases. The length of the CDR3 is 16 residues. Germline CDR1 is SNHLY and CDR2 is FYNNEI. Trimming removed 10 bases from V and 2 bases from J; junction bases left unmatched: 13.